The entry that follows covers one T cell receptor beta chain sequence. No antigen is known for it. This entry is derived from a study of regulatory T cells in long-lasting Graves disease. Study-level points and caveats: Newly diagnosed Graves' patients exceeded persistent ones in TCR diversity.

Described time point: persistent/refractory GD, antithyroid drugs over 5 years with positive TRAb. Preparation of the TCR library used RNA extracted from PBMCs. Assembly of TCR beta libraries relied on iRepertoire HTBI primers together with Arm-PCR of CDR3 regions. TCRdb redid the calling of the multiplex PCR reads with MiXCR, one entry per CDR3 protein. The table includes some 280,000 distinct CDR3 sequences, approximately 20% detected once. Sequenced here: peripheral blood mononuclear cells (PBMCs), sampled when the disease was refractory, from a patient treated with antithyroid drugs. The TCR sequence derives from a female donor with Graves disease.

In DNA form, the CDR3 reads TGTGCCAGCAGTTCCGGGACCGTGCCCTACGAGCAGTACTTC. Its translation: CASSSGTVPYEQYF. V and J are TRBV13 and TRBJ2-7; D assignment may be TRBD1 or TRBD2 (5 bases each). Trimming stripped 6 bases from V and 2 bases from J, with 14 bases between. Germline V CDR1 and CDR2: PRHDT, FYEKMQ (reference sequence). There are 14 residues in the CDR3.